Listed below are T cell receptor beta chains from one sample, sequenced in a study of blood T cell repertoires in COVID-19. Method: immunoSEQ multiplex PCR; TCRdb's copy keeps in-frame clones and lacks some. The sample yields 150,000 to 200,000 clones, around 80% seen once. Input material: PBMCs or T cells enriched from blood (not recorded which). These receptors came from a man between 45 and 60 years old who had recovered from COVID-19. Each CDR3 is given with its conserved first and last residue. The order of the fields is CDR3 length, D gene, clone size, V gene, J gene, CDR3 protein, CDR3 DNA. The D gene is left open where the match is weak. Clone sizes are given selectively: once, few, many, or a class where the clone is expanded.

16,TRBD1,.,TRBV6-5,TRBJ1-6,CASSYETQGANSPLHF,TGTGCCAGCAGTTACGAGACCCAGGGGGCCAATTCACCCCTCCACTTT
14,TRBD2,.,TRBV5-1,TRBJ2-3,CASSSGGAGDTQYF,TGCGCCAGCAGCTCCGGGGGGGCAGGGGATACGCAGTATTTT
15,.,once,TRBV5-1,TRBJ1-5,CASSFSTGDNQPQHF,TGCGCCAGCAGCTTCTCGACGGGGGACAATCAGCCCCAGCATTTT
15,.,.,TRBV4-1,TRBJ1-6,CASSRGTAYNSPLHF,TGCGCCAGCAGCCGCGGGACGGCCTATAATTCACCCCTCCACTTT
15,TRBD1,.,TRBV5-1,TRBJ2-5,CASRRTGGGQETQYF,TGCGCCAGCAGAAGGACAGGGGGGGGCCAAGAGACCCAGTACTTC
16,TRBD1,.,TRBV11-1,TRBJ1-3,CASSLGQANSGNTIYF,TGTGCCAGCAGCTTGGGACAGGCGAACTCTGGAAACACCATATATTTT
15,TRBD1,.,TRBV6-5,TRBJ2-7,CASRSKTGTRYEQYF,TGTGCCAGCAGATCCAAGACAGGGACGCGCTACGAGCAGTACTTC
13,.,once,TRBV7-2,TRBJ1-1,CASSFDYRDEAFF,TGTGCCAGCAGCTTCGATTACAGGGATGAGGCTTTCTTT
16,TRBD2,.,TRBV24-1,TRBJ2-3,CATSDYQGGITDTQYF,TGTGCCACCAGTGATTATCAGGGAGGGATCACAGATACGCAGTATTTT
16,.,.,TRBV28,TRBJ1-5,CASSWGATGRNQPQHF,TGTGCCAGCAGCTGGGGTGCGACAGGTAGAAATCAGCCCCAGCATTTT
17,TRBD2,.,TRBV7-8,TRBJ2-4,CASSLWSSGIAKNIQYF,TGTGCCAGCAGCCTTTGGAGTAGCGGGATAGCCAAAAACATTCAGTACTTC
13,.,medium-sized,TRBV5-5,TRBJ2-7,CASSPGSSYEQYF,TGTGCCAGCAGTCCGGGGAGCTCCTACGAGCAGTACTTC